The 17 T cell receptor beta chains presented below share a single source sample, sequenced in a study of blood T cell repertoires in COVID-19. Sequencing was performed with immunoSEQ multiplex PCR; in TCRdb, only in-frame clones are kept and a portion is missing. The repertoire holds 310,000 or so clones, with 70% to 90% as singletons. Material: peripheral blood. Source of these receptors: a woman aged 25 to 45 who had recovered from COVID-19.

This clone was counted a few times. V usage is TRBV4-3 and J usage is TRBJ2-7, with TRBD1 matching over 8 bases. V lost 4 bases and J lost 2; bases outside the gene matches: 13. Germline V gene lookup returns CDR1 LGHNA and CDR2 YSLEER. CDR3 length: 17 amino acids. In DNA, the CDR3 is TGCGCCAGCAGCCCCGCAAAGGGCGGGACAGGAACCTACGAGCAGTACTTC. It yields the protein CASSPAKGGTGTYEQYF.

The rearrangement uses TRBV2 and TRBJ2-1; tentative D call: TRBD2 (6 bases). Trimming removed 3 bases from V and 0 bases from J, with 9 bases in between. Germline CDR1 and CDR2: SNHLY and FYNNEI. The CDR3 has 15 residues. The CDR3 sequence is CASSDGGFSYNEQFF. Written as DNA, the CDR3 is TGTGCCAGCAGTGACGGGGGTTTCTCCTACAATGAGCAGTTCTTC. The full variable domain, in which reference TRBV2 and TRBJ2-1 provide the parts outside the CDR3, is EPEVTQTPSHQVTQMGQEVILRCVPISNHLYFYWYRQILGQKVEFLVSFYNNEISEKSEIFDDQFSVERPDGSNFTLKIRSTKLEDSAMYFCASSDGGFSYNEQFFGPGTRLTVL.

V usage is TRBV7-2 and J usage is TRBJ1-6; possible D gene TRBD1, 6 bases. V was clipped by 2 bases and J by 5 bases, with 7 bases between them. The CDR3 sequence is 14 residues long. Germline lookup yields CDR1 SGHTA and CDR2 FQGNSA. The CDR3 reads CASSLRQDNSPLHF. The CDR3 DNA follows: TGTGCCAGCAGCTTAAGACAGGATAATTCACCCCTCCACTTT.

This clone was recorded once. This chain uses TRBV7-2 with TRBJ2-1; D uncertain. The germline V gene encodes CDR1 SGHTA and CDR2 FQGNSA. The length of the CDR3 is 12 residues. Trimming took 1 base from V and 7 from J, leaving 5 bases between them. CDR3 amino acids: CASSLDRNEQFF. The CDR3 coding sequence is TGTGCCAGCAGCTTAGATCGGAATGAGCAGTTCTTC.

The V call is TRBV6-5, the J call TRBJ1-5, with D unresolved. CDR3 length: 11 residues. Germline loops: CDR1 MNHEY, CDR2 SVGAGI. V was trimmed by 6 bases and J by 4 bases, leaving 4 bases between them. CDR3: CASSVNQPQHF. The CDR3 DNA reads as TGTGCCAGCAGCGTTAATCAGCCCCAGCATTTT.

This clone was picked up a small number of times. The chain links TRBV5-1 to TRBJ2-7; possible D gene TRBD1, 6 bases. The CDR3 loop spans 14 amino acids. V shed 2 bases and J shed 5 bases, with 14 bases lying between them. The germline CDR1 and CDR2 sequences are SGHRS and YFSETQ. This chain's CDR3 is CASSLQGGKHEQYF. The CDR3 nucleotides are TGCGCCAGCAGCTTACAGGGCGGTAAACACGAGCAGTACTTC.

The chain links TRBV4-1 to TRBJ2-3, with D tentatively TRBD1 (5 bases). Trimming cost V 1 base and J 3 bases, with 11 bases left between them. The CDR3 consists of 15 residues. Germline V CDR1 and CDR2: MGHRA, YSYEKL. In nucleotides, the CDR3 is TGCGCCAGCAGCCAAGTAGGGGTAGGGACAGATACGCAGTATTTT. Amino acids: CASSQVGVGTDTQYF.

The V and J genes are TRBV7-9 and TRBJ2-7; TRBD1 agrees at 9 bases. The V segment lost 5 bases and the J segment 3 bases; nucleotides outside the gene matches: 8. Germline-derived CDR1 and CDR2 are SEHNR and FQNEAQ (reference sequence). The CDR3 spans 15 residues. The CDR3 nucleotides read TGTGCCAGCAGCGAAAGGACAGGGGAGGACTACGAGCAGTACTTC. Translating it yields CASSERTGEDYEQYF.

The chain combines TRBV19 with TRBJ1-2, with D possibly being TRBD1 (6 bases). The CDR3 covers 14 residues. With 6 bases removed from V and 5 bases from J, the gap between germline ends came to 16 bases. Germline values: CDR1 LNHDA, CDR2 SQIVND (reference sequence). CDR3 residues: CASSNNPGQYGYTF. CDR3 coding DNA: TGTGCCAGTAGCAATAACCCAGGACAGTATGGCTACACCTTC.

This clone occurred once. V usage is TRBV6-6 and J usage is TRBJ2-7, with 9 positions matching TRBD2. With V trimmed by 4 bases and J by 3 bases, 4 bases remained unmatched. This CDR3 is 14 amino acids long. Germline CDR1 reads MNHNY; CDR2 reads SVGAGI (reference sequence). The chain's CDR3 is CASSSGLADYEQYF. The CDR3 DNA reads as TGTGCCAGCAGTTCGGGACTAGCAGACTACGAGCAGTACTTC.

DNA of the CDR3: TGTGCCAGCAGCGCTCGACTAGCGGGGTACAATGAGCAGTTCTTC. It yields the protein CASSARLAGYNEQFF. The J gene is TRBJ2-1, the V gene TRBV2, with TRBD2 matching over 11 bases. The CDR3 runs 15 residues. The J segment lost 4 bases and the V segment lost 6 bases, leaving 5 bases of the junction unmatched. Germline CDR1 is SNHLY and CDR2 is FYNNEI.

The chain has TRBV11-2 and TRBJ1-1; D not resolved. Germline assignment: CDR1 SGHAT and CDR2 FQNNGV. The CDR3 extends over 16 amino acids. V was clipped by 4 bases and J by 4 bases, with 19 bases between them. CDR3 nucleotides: TGTGCCAGCAGCTCGTGGGGAGGATTGGTGGGCACTGAAGCTTTCTTT. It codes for CASSSWGGLVGTEAFF.

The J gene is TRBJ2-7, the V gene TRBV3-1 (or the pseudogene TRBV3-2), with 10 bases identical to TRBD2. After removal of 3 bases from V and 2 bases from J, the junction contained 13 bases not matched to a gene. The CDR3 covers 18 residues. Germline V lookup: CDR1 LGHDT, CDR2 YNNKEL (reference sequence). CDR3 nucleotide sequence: TGTGCCAGCAGCCACCTTCCATTGATAGCGGGAGGAGCCTACGAGCAGTACTTC. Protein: CASSHLPLIAGGAYEQYF.

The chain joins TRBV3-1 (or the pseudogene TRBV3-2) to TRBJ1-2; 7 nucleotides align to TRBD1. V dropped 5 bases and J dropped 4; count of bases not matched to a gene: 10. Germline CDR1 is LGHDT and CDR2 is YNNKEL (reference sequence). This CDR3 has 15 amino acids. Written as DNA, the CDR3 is TGTGCCAGCAGCTTTAAGTCAGGGGGTTCCTATGGCTACACCTTC. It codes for CASSFKSGGSYGYTF.

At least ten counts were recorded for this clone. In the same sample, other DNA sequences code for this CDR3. The CDR3 sequence is CASSESPGGHNEQFF. CDR3 DNA: TGTGCCAGCAGCGAATCTCCAGGGGGCCACAATGAGCAGTTCTTC. The chain links TRBV4-2 to TRBJ2-1; 8 positions agree with TRBD1. Trimming removed 5 bases from V and 5 bases from J; junction bases left unmatched: 8. CDR1 LGHNA and CDR2 YNFKEQ come from the germline V gene. The CDR3 extends over 15 amino acids.

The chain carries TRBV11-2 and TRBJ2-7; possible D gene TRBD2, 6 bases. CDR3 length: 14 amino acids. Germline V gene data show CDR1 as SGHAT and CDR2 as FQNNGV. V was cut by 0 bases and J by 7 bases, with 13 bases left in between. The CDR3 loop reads CASSLEDGGKEQYF. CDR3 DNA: TGTGCCAGCAGCTTAGAAGATGGCGGGAAGGAGCAGTACTTC.

This CDR3 reads CASRRPFYNEQFF. The CDR3 nucleotides read TGCGCCAGTCGCAGGCCATTTTACAATGAGCAGTTCTTC. The chain recombines TRBV10-2 with TRBJ2-1, with unresolved D. Germline V gene sequence: CDR1 WSHSY, CDR2 SAAADI. V dropped 9 bases and J dropped 4 bases, with 13 bases sitting between them. This CDR3 is 13 amino acids long.